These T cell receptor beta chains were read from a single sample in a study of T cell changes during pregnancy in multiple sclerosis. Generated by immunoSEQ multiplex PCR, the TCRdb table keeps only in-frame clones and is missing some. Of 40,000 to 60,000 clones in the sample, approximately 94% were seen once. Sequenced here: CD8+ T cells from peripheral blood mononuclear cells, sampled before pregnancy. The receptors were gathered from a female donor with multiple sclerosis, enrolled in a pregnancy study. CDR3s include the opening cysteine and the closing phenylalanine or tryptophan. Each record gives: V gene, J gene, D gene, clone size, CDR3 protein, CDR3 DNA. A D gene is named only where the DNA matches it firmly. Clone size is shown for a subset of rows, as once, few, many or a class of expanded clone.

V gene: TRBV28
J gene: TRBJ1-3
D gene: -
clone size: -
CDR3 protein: CASSLIQGSLAGNTIYF
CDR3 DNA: TGTGCCAGCAGTTTAATCCAGGGATCTCTCGCCGGAAACACCATATATTTT

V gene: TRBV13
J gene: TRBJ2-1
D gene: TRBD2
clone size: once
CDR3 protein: CASSFSLSSGSINEQFF
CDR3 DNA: TGTGCCAGCAGTTTCAGCCTTTCTAGCGGGAGTATAAATGAGCAGTTCTTC

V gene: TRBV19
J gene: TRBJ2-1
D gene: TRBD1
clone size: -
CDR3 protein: CASTWDRDDNEQFF
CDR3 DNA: TGTGCCAGTACCTGGGACAGGGACGACAATGAGCAGTTCTTC

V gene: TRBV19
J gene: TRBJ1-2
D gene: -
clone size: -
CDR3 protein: CASSHSSILLYGYTF
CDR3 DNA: TGTGCCAGTAGTCACAGCTCGATATTACTCTATGGCTACACCTTC

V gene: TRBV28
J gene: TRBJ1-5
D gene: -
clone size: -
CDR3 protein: CASSSEGDQPQHF
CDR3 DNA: TGTGCCAGCAGTTCTGAGGGGGATCAGCCCCAGCATTTT

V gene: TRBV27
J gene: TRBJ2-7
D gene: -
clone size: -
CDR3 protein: CASRPGLGTYEQYF
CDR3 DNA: TGTGCCAGCAGACCGGGACTCGGCACCTACGAGCAGTACTTC

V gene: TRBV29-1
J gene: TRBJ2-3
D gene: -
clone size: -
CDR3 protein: CSVEGLADTQYF
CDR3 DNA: TGCAGCGTTGAAGGTCTAGCAGATACGCAGTATTTT

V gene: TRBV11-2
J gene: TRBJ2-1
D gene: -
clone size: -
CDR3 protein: CASSNRPGNEQFF
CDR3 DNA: TGTGCCAGCAGCAACCGACCCGGGAATGAGCAGTTCTTC

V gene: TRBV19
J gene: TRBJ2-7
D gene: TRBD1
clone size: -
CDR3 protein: CASSPGQDYEQYF
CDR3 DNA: TGTGCCAGTAGTCCGGGACAGGATTACGAGCAGTACTTC

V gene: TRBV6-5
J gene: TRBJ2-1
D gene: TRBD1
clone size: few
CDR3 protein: CASSSTGAANEQFF
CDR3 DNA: TGTGCCAGCAGTTCGACAGGGGCGGCGAATGAGCAGTTCTTC